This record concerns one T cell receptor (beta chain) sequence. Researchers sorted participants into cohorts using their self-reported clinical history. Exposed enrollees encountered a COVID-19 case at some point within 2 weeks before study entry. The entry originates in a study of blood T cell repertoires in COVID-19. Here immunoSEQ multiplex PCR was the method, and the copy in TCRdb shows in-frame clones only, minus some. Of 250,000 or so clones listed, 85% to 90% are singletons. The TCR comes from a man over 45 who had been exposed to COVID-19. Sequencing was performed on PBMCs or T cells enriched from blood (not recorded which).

Here the CDR3 DNA reads TGTGCCAGCAGTCCGGCAGACAGGGGTTCCGGGGAGCTGTTTTTT. It is translated as CASSPADRGSGELFF. V usage is TRBV28 and J usage is TRBJ2-2, with 8 bases lining up with TRBD1. V dropped 5 bases and J dropped 6; count of bases not matched to a gene: 8. CDR3 length equals 15 residues. In germline, CDR1 is MDHEN, CDR2 SYDVKM.